This TCR beta chain originates from a study of shared clonotypes between healthy human individuals. Study-level background: Each donor had three CD4 naive, three CD4 memory, two CD8 naive and one CD8 memory plate. Notes on the study in general: Even with large depth, rarefaction showed that sorted-subset sequencing was incomplete. Unshared clonotypes carried lower generation probabilities than those common to all four donors.

Researchers divided each subset's genomic DNA evenly across several immunoSEQ plates. Profiling relied on immunoSEQ multiplex PCR, and the TCRdb table lists in-frame clones only, not all of them. The table includes about 750,000 clones, 92% detected once. Concerning this clone itself: Its antigen is currently unknown.

This CDR3 is built from 17 residues. V gave up 6 bases and J gave up 0 bases, with 18 bases separating them. Looked up from germline, CDR1 is SEHNR and CDR2 is FQNEAQ (reference sequence). The naive CD8 fraction comprised CD45RO-negative cells positively selected for CCR7 and excluded terminally differentiated effector memory CD45RA+ cells. The V and J genes are TRBV7-9 and TRBJ2-1; D is unclear. The sequence was obtained from a man between 25 and 39 years old in good health. The sample was naive CD8+ T cells sorted from blood. This CDR3 reads CASRPTRLESSYNEQFF. For the CDR3, the DNA is TGTGCCAGCAGACCAACGAGGTTGGAGAGCTCCTACAATGAGCAGTTCTTC.